These T cell receptor beta chains were read from a single sample in a study of T cells after yellow fever vaccination. One entry per CDR3 protein results from TCRdb running MiXCR on the 5' RACE reads. The sample consists of more than 450,000 distinct CDR3 sequences, roughly 22% of them appearing once. This specimen was PBMCs, taken 20 to 25 days after the first yellow fever vaccination. These receptors were taken from a man aged 18 to 30 who received the YFV17D yellow fever vaccine. CDR3s include the opening cysteine and the closing phenylalanine or tryptophan. A D gene is named only where the DNA matches it firmly. Clone size is shown for a subset of rows, as once, few, many or a class of expanded clone.

j_gene	v_gene	d_gene	abundance	CDR3nt	CDR3aa
TRBJ2-7	TRBV7-9	TRBD2	few	TGTGCCAGCGGAACTCCCGGGACTAGAATCCACGAGCAGTACTTC	CASGTPGTRIHEQYF
TRBJ2-1	TRBV9	-	few	TGTGCCAGCAGCGTAGAAGGGCGAGCGGTACTCCTCGATGAGCAGTTCTTC	CASSVEGRAVLLDEQFF
TRBJ1-1	TRBV4-3	-	-	TGCGCCAGCAGCCAAGACGGTGGGGGAACTGAAGCTTTCTTT	CASSQDGGGTEAFF
TRBJ2-7	TRBV5-1	-	few	TGCGCCAGCAGCTCGGTTACAGCGACCAGCGAGCAGTACTTC	CASSSVTATSEQYF
TRBJ1-2	TRBV13	-	-	TGTGCCAGCAGCGTGACAGGCTCCCATGGCTACACCTTC	CASSVTGSHGYTF
TRBJ2-7	TRBV5-1	TRBD2	few	TGCGCCAGCAGCTCATCCGGGACTAGCGGACCTCAGTACTTC	CASSSSGTSGPQYF
TRBJ1-4	TRBV7-9	-	-	TGTGCCAGCAGCTCCTCGGACAGTTCAGCTAATGAAAAACTGTTTTTT	CASSSSDSSANEKLFF
TRBJ1-1	TRBV20-1	TRBD1	few	TGCAGTGCTCCGGGACAGACGCGCACTGAAGCTTTCTTT	CSAPGQTRTEAFF
TRBJ2-2	TRBV5-1	-	many	TGCGCCAGCAGCCCGAATACGAGGATTACCGGGGAGCTGTTTTTT	CASSPNTRITGELFF
TRBJ2-1	TRBV29-1	-	many	TGCAGCGTGGGGGACAATGAGCAGTTCTTC	CSVGDNEQFF
TRBJ2-4	TRBV4-1	-	-	TGCGCCAGCAGCCAACGGGCGGCTCTCTCTAGCCACGAAAACATTCAGTACTTC	CASSQRAALSSHENIQYF
TRBJ2-5	TRBV6-1	-	-	TGTTCCAGCAGCTCTAGCGCCTCCTACCAAGAGACCCAGTACTTC	CSSSSSASYQETQYF
TRBJ1-1	TRBV7-8	-	-	TGTGCCAGCAGCCTACGTTATGACGCCACTGAAGCTTTCTTT	CASSLRYDATEAFF
TRBJ2-3	TRBV12-3/TRBV12-4	TRBD1	-	TGTGCCAGCAGTTTCCCCAGGGGGACCCGCACAGATACGCAGTATTTT	CASSFPRGTRTDTQYF
TRBJ2-2	TRBV11-2	TRBD2	-	TGTGCCAGCAGCTTCGGAGTCAGGACTAGCGGCCTAACCGCGAACACCGGGGAGCTGTTTTTT	CASSFGVRTSGLTANTGELFF
TRBJ2-1	TRBV9	TRBD2	-	TGTGCCAGCAGCTTTGGACTAGCGGGGATGAATGAGCAGTTCTTC	CASSFGLAGMNEQFF
TRBJ1-2	TRBV7-9	-	few	TGTGCCAGCAGCTTAGCTAGGCTAGATGGCTACACCTTC	CASSLARLDGYTF
TRBJ2-5	TRBV9	-	few	TGTGCCAGCAGCGTAGCACAGGGAGGGGAGACCCAGTACTTC	CASSVAQGGETQYF
TRBJ2-1	TRBV19	-	few	TGTGCCAGTAGTAAAACCGGGCGTCTAACCTACAATGAGCAGTTCTTC	CASSKTGRLTYNEQFF
TRBJ2-3	TRBV10-3	-	few	TGTGCCATCAGCCTCACAGATACGCAGTATTTT	CAISLTDTQYF
TRBJ2-1	TRBV7-2	-	-	TGTGCCAGCAGCTTAGTACCCCAGGGGTTGGCTGAGCAGTTCTTC	CASSLVPQGLAEQFF
TRBJ2-3	TRBV7-3	TRBD2	few	TGTGCCAGCAGCTTCGGGGGGGGTCGCACAGATACGCAGTATTTT	CASSFGGGRTDTQYF
TRBJ1-1	TRBV7-2	TRBD1	-	TGTGCCAGCAGCAGAAACCAGGGGGTGACTGAAGCTTTCTTT	CASSRNQGVTEAFF
TRBJ2-1	TRBV10-3	-	-	TGTGCCATCGTAGGGGCTTCCTACAATGAGCAGTTCTTC	CAIVGASYNEQFF
TRBJ2-1	TRBV5-4	TRBD2	few	TGTGCCAGCAGCTGGGGACTAGCGGGGTGGACGAGTGAGCAGTTCTTC	CASSWGLAGWTSEQFF
TRBJ2-3	TRBV7-9	TRBD2	few	TGTGCCAGCAGCCCCGGGACTATCAGCACAGATACGCAGTATTTT	CASSPGTISTDTQYF
TRBJ2-7	TRBV5-1	TRBD1	-	TGCGCCAGCACCTGGGGGACAGGGGGCTACGAGCAGTACTTC	CASTWGTGGYEQYF
TRBJ2-1	TRBV5-6	TRBD2	few	TGTGCCAGCAGCTACGGACTAGCGGGGGCAAATGAGCAGTTCTTC	CASSYGLAGANEQFF
TRBJ1-2	TRBV7-2	-	many	TGTGCCAGCACCCAAATGGACAGTAACTATGGCTACACCTTC	CASTQMDSNYGYTF
TRBJ2-1	TRBV4-2	-	few	TGTGCCAGCAGGGGGGGGCGCTATGAGCAGTTCTTC	CASRGGRYEQFF
TRBJ2-3	TRBV9	-	few	TGTGCCAGCAGCCCCCGAGAGGGGACCACAGATACGCAGTATTTT	CASSPREGTTDTQYF
TRBJ2-1	TRBV6-1	TRBD2	few	TGTGCCAGCCGGGTACTAGCGGGGGTCTCCTACAATGAGCAGTTCTTC	CASRVLAGVSYNEQFF
TRBJ2-5	TRBV12-3/TRBV12-4	-	-	TGTGCCAGCGCCCTCCCGCGGCGGACCCAGTACTTC	CASALPRRTQYF
TRBJ2-7	TRBV29-1	TRBD1	-	TGCAGCGTGATGGGACAGCTCTACGAGCAGTACTTC	CSVMGQLYEQYF
TRBJ2-7	TRBV12-3/TRBV12-4	-	many	TGTGCCAGCAGTTTGGGGCAACTAGGCTACGAGCAGTACTTC	CASSLGQLGYEQYF
TRBJ2-4	TRBV4-2	-	many	TGTGCCAGCAGCCAAGATGGGAACATTCAGTACTTC	CASSQDGNIQYF
TRBJ1-6	TRBV7-2	-	few	TGTGCCAGCAGGGGAGACAGGAGCTCCTATAATTCACCCCTCCACTTT	CASRGDRSSYNSPLHF
TRBJ2-2	TRBV5-1	TRBD1	-	TGCGCCAGCAGCAGAGGGGGACAGACGAACACCGGGGAGCTGTTTTTT	CASSRGGQTNTGELFF
TRBJ1-5	TRBV7-2	-	-	TGTGCCAGCAGCTTCTTTAGTGACCAGCCCCAGCATTTT	CASSFFSDQPQHF
TRBJ1-6	TRBV27	-	-	TGTGCCAGCAGTTTTCTTGCGAGGGGCGGTTCACCCTTCCACTTT	CASSFLARGGSPFHF
TRBJ1-1	TRBV25-1	-	few	TGTGCCAGCAGTGATCTGGGCACTGAAGCTTTCTTT	CASSDLGTEAFF
TRBJ2-4	TRBV20-1	TRBD1	-	TGCAGTGCCGAGACAGGGACATTAGCCAAAAACATTCAGTACTTC	CSAETGTLAKNIQYF
TRBJ2-1	TRBV28	-	-	TGTGCCAGCAAACCCTACGATAGCGGTGAGGAGCAGTTCTTC	CASKPYDSGEEQFF
TRBJ2-1	TRBV5-1	TRBD2	few	TGCGCCAGCAGCTTGGCCGTGAGGGGGACTAGCGGGGGCCTATACAATGAGCAGTTCTTC	CASSLAVRGTSGGLYNEQFF
TRBJ2-5	TRBV7-2	-	-	TGTGCCAGCAGCCCCCTGGGCGGCTTGGAGACCCAGTACTTC	CASSPLGGLETQYF
TRBJ2-5	TRBV3-1	-	few	TGTGCCAGCAGCCAAGATGCGAGGGGGAGCAAGACCCAGTACTTC	CASSQDARGSKTQYF